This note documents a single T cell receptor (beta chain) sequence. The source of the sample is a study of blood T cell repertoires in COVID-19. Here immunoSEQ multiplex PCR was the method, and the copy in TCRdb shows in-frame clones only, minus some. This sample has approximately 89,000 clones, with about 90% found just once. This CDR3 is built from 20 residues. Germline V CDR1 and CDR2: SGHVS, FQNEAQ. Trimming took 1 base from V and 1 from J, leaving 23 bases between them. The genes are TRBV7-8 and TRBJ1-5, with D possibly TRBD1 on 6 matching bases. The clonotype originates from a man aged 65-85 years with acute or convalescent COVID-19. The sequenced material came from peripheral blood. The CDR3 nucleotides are TGTGCCAGCAGCTTAGACCCTCGAGGACAGACCGTATCCAGCAATCAGCCCCAGCATTTT. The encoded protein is CASSLDPRGQTVSSNQPQHF.